The 20 T cell receptor beta chains in this list originate from one sample, sequenced in a study of T cells in women clearing cervical HPV infection. Libraries were prepared by immunoSEQ multiplex PCR; TCRdb keeps only in-frame clonotypes and omits some of them. The sample holds 20,000 to 25,000 clones. The source material was blood buffy coat. These receptors all stem from a woman between 18 and 70 years old with a cervical HPV16 infection that either progressed to CIN3+ or cleared (not recorded which).

About this clone: The CDR3 end lies 3 residues beyond the end of the read and is filled in from the germline J gene. The gene calls are TRBV20-1 and TRBJ2-1; D is unresolved. Trimming removed 0 bases from V and 8 bases from J, with 8 bases in between. In germline, CDR1 is DFQATT, CDR2 SNEGSKA (reference sequence). The CDR3 totals 12 residues. This chain's CDR3 is CSARDPRHEQFF. Partial CDR3 DNA: TGCAGTGCTAGAGATCCGCGGCATGAG.

Notes on this clone: The CDR3 end lies 3 residues beyond the end of the read and is filled in from the germline J gene. This chain links TRBV7-2 with TRBJ2-2; TRBD1 aligns across 8 bases. Germline CDR1 reads SGHTA; CDR2 reads FQGNSA. The CDR3 contains 13 residues. The CDR3 region is CASSPQGQAMLFF. CDR3 DNA, as far as it was read: TGTGCCAGCAGCCCCCAGGGACAGGCGATG.

As to this clone: With the read ending 3 residues before the CDR3 end, the germline J gene is used to fill in that end. The chain uses TRBV7-9 and TRBJ1-4; a possible D gene is TRBD1 (6 bases). Looked up from germline, CDR1 is SEHNR and CDR2 is FQNEAQ (reference sequence). V lost 5 bases and J 8 bases, leaving 15 bases between the germline ends. There are 14 residues in the CDR3. The covered CDR3 bases are TGTGCCAGCAGCCCTACAGGGTCGGGAGAAAAA. Amino acid sequence: CASSPTGSGEK. The entire CDR3 sequence reads CASSPTGSGEKLFF.

About this clone itself: The CDR3 is cut off 3 residues early in the read; its end comes from the germline J gene. The rearrangement links TRBV5-1 to TRBJ1-2; D unresolved. The CDR3 loop spans 14 amino acids. Germline V CDR1 and CDR2: SGHRS, YFSETQ. CDR3 sequence: CASSSDPSNRGYTF. The DNA read from the CDR3 is TGCGCCAGCAGCTCCGATCCCTCTAACCGGGGC.

In regard to this clone: The CDR3 goes on 3 residues after the read ends, and that part is filled in from the germline J gene. This sequence joins TRBV20-1 and TRBJ2-5, with unresolved D. The CDR3 length is 17 residues. V dropped 2 bases and J dropped 7 bases, with 26 bases sitting between them. Germline loops: CDR1 DFQATT, CDR2 SNEGSKA (reference sequence). CDR3: CSARSQKARASGGTQYF. The CDR3 DNA, read in part, is TGCAGTGCTAGATCCCAGAAGGCTCGTGCTAGTGGTGGGACC.

Of note for this clone: The DNA ends 3 residues before the CDR3 does, and the rest of the CDR3 is filled in from the germline J gene. The chain employs TRBV19 and TRBJ2-2; tentatively, D is TRBD1 (6 bases). Germline V gene data show CDR1 as LNHDA and CDR2 as SQIVND (reference sequence). CDR3 length equals 17 residues. The CDR3 loop is CASSIGRDIGWNEKLFF. CDR3 bases read: TGTGCCAGTAGTATAGGACGGGACATCGGATGGAATGAAAAG.

Worth noting for this clone: Sequencing ends 3 residues short of the CDR3 end; the germline J gene provides the rest. The chain has TRBV19 and TRBJ1-3, with 7 positions matching TRBD1. Germline values: CDR1 LNHDA, CDR2 SQIVND (reference sequence). V lost 7 bases, J lost 0 bases, and 6 bases stayed unmatched. The CDR3 has 15 residues. The CDR3 loop reads CASNPTGNSGNTIYF. The covered CDR3 bases are TGTGCCAGTAATCCGACAGGGAACTCTGGAAACACC. Drawing the rest from reference TRBV19 and TRBJ1-3, the complete variable domain is DGGITQSPKYLFRKEGQNVTLSCEQNLNHDAMYWYRQDPGQGLRLIYYSQIVNDFQKGDIAEGYSVSREKKESFPLTVTSAQKNPTAFYLCASNPTGNSGNTIYFGEGSWLTVV.

In the case of this clone: The read ends 3 residues before the CDR3 terminus; that terminus is restored from the germline J gene. The chain links TRBV5-4 to TRBJ1-6; weak D call: TRBD1 (5 bases). In germline, CDR1 is SGHNT, CDR2 YYREEE (reference sequence). The CDR3 length is 15 residues. The germline V and J ends were trimmed by 4 bases and 0 bases, with 8 bases remaining between them. The part of the CDR3 DNA that was read is TGTGCCAGCAGCCGGGGGGGCTCCTATAATTCACCC. This codes for CASSRGGSYNSP. The full CDR3 sequence reads CASSRGGSYNSPLHF.

As for this clone: The read falls 3 residues short of the CDR3 end, and the missing part is taken from the germline J gene. V gene TRBV19 combines with J gene TRBJ2-5, with no clear D. Trimming shortened V by 3 bases and J by 3 bases, and 8 bases separated the two germline ends. CDR1 is LNHDA, CDR2 SQIVND, per germline (reference sequence). This CDR3 is built from 13 residues. This CDR3 reads CASSIGREETQYF. The sequenced part of the CDR3 DNA is TGTGCCAGTAGTATTGGCAGAGAAGAGACC. Based on the CDR3 plus reference TRBV19 and TRBJ2-5, the full variable domain is DGGITQSPKYLFRKEGQNVTLSCEQNLNHDAMYWYRQDPGQGLRLIYYSQIVNDFQKGDIAEGYSVSREKKESFPLTVTSAQKNPTAFYLCASSIGREETQYFGPGTRLLVL.

Comments on this clone: The CDR3 end falls 3 residues outside the read, so it is completed with the germline J gene. The chain carries TRBV9 and TRBJ1-5, with D possibly matching TRBD1 (5 bases). This CDR3 comprises 14 residues. V was clipped by 0 bases and J by 7 bases, with 11 bases between them. Germline V gene data show CDR1 as SGDLS and CDR2 as YYNGEE. The CDR3 loop reads CASSVEGEFQPQHF. Incomplete CDR3 DNA: TGTGCCAGCAGCGTAGAAGGGGAGTTCCAGCCC.

With regard to this clone: The sequence runs out 3 residues before the end of the CDR3; the remainder is reconstructed from the germline J gene. V usage is TRBV5-3 and J usage is TRBJ2-4; D gene unclear. TRBV5-3 is recorded as an ORF, its role being uncertain. The CDR3 contains 15 residues. Deletions cut 4 bases from V and 0 bases from J, with 11 bases between. This CDR3 is CARSTEPIAKNIQYF. The sequenced part of the CDR3 DNA is TGTGCCAGAAGCACTGAACCCATAGCCAAAAACATT.

Details on this clone: The DNA ends 3 residues before the CDR3 does, and the rest of the CDR3 is filled in from the germline J gene. This chain uses TRBV7-9 with TRBJ2-7, with a weak D call TRBD1 (5 bases). V was clipped by 1 base and J by 6 bases, with 10 bases between them. Germline V gene data show CDR1 as SEHNR and CDR2 as FQNEAQ (reference sequence). The CDR3 length is 13 residues. CDR3 DNA (partial): TGTGCCAGCAGCTTAGGCAGGGTCGGCGAG. Protein sequence: CASSLGRVGE. The CDR3 in full is CASSLGRVGEQYF.

On this clone: Read sequence stops 3 residues before the CDR3 end, and the germline J gene provides the missing end. The chain couples TRBV7-2 to TRBJ1-1, with 7 bases fitting TRBD1. Germline V gives CDR1 SGHTA, CDR2 FQGNSA. The CDR3 consists of 14 residues. The ends lost 6 bases at V and 1 base at J; junction bases unmatched: 5. CDR3 DNA, as far as it was read: TGTGCCAGCAGTAAGACAGGGACGAACACTGAA. Its protein product is CASSKTGTNTE. The complete CDR3 reads CASSKTGTNTEAFF. Full variable domain (missing parts from reference TRBV7-2 and TRBJ1-1): GAGVSQSPSNKVTEKGKDVELRCDPISGHTALYWYRQSLGQGLEFLIYFQGNSAPDKSGLPSDRFSAERTGGSVSTLTIQRTQQEDSAVYLCASSKTGTNTEAFFGQGTRLTVV.

As for this clone: The read ends 3 residues shy of where the CDR3 ends; the end is completed using the germline J gene. The V gene is TRBV5-4, the J gene TRBJ2-3; 7 bases agree with TRBD1. V shed 0 bases and J 2 bases; nucleotides not matched to a gene: 3. CDR1 SGHNT and CDR2 YYREEE come from the germline V gene (reference sequence). This CDR3 comprises 15 residues. The CDR3 bases that were read are TGTGCCAGCAGCTTGGATCAGGGGGTCACAGATACG. Its protein is CASSLDQGVTDT. The entire CDR3 reads CASSLDQGVTDTQYF.

Note on this clone: The read ends 3 residues early relative to the CDR3; the germline J gene fills the gap. The V and J genes are TRBV30 and TRBJ1-2; the D is unclear. Germline V lookup: CDR1 GTSNPN, CDR2 SVGIG (reference sequence). The CDR3 spans 14 residues. The covered CDR3 bases are TGTGCCTGGAGTAGACTAGCGGGAGTCTACGAC. As protein: CAWSRLAGVYD. The CDR3 as a whole reads CAWSRLAGVYDYTF.

To note about this clone: The DNA ends 3 residues before the CDR3 does, and the rest of the CDR3 is filled in from the germline J gene. The chain is built from TRBV29-1 and TRBJ2-3, with a tentative D call TRBD1 (6 bases). The CDR3 runs to 16 residues. Germline CDR1 SQVTM, CDR2 ANQGSEA. The CDR3 protein is CSVEDEGVFTQETQYF. CDR3 DNA, as far as it was read: TGCAGCGTTGAAGATGAGGGGGTATTCACCCAAGAGACG.

As concerns this clone: The read gets to within 3 residues of the CDR3 end, and the germline J gene fills in the rest. This sequence joins TRBV10-2 and TRBJ2-7, with TRBD2 matching 8 bases. CDR3 length: 15 amino acids. The V gene's germline CDR1 is WSHSY and CDR2 SAAADI. Trimming at V came to 3 bases and at J to 2 bases, leaving 6 bases not matched to a gene. The CDR3 is CASSDPGTRPYEQYF. Incomplete CDR3 DNA: TGCGCCAGCAGTGACCCCGGGACTAGGCCCTACGAG.

As concerns this clone: Read data end 3 residues before the CDR3 end; the end is taken from the germline J gene. The chain couples TRBV19 to TRBJ2-5; 7 bases are a match to TRBD2. The germline V gene has CDR1 LNHDA and CDR2 SQIVND (reference sequence). The CDR3 sequence is 19 residues long. Trimming removed 3 bases from V and 1 base from J; junction bases left unmatched: 17. CDR3 bases read: TGTGCCAGTAGTATGTTCGGTTCGGTCGGGGGGAGCCCCCAAGAGACC. It yields the protein CASSMFGSVGGSPQET. The CDR3 in its entirety is CASSMFGSVGGSPQETQYF.

On this clone itself: The CDR3 goes on 3 residues after the read ends, and that part is filled in from the germline J gene. This chain uses TRBV19 with TRBJ1-1, with D possibly being TRBD1 (6 bases). This CDR3 region has 13 residues. Germline values: CDR1 LNHDA, CDR2 SQIVND (reference sequence). V was trimmed by 6 bases and J by 6 bases, leaving 14 bases between them. The CDR3 is CASRVGAMPEAFF. The DNA read from the CDR3 is TGTGCCAGTAGAGTGGGGGCCATGCCTGAA.

Worth noting for this clone: The CDR3 goes on 3 residues after the read ends, and that part is filled in from the germline J gene. V and J are TRBV10-1 and TRBJ2-1; 8 nucleotides align to TRBD1. CDR3 size: 15 residues. Per the germline V gene, CDR1 is WNHNN and CDR2 is SYGVQD (reference sequence). Trimming at V came to 5 bases and at J to 7 bases, leaving 10 bases not matched to a gene. The CDR3 spells CASSSDREGGNEQFF. Incomplete CDR3 DNA: TGCGCCAGCAGTTCGGACAGGGAAGGGGGAAATGAG.